These 17 T cell receptor beta chains share one sample of origin, sequenced in a study of shared clonotypes between healthy human individuals. The method was immunoSEQ multiplex PCR; TCRdb's version includes in-frame clones alone and lacks a portion of them. In the table there are around 240,000 clones, approximately 65% of which are singletons. The sample comprised memory CD4+ T cells sorted from blood. The subset was: CD45RA-negative fraction. Receptors originate from a man aged 25-45 years in good health.

V usage is TRBV29-1 and J usage is TRBJ1-1; D may be TRBD1 (6 bases). V was trimmed by 7 bases and J by 1 base, leaving 10 bases between them. The CDR3 covers 12 residues. Germline V lookup: CDR1 SQVTM, CDR2 ANQGSEA. CDR3 sequence reads: CSGGTSNTEAFF. In DNA form, the CDR3 reads TGCAGCGGCGGGACATCGAACACTGAAGCTTTCTTT.

The V and J genes are TRBV6-5 and TRBJ1-5; 7 positions match TRBD1. This CDR3 is 15 amino acids long. Germline-derived CDR1 and CDR2 are MNHEY and SVGAGI. Trimming cost V 6 bases and J 7 bases; bases outside gene matches: 12. The CDR3 DNA follows: TGTGCCAGCAGACCACAGACAGGGTTCGGGCAGCCCCAGCATTTT. This gives the protein CASRPQTGFGQPQHF.

There are a few counts of this clone. This chain joins TRBV6-5 and TRBJ1-2; a weak D match, TRBD1 (5 bases). Germline V gene data show CDR1 as MNHEY and CDR2 as SVGAGI. Trimming took off 6 bases at V and 8 bases at J, with 16 bases between the two ends. CDR3 size: 13 residues. CDR3 in DNA: TGTGCCAGCAGATCTAACGACGGGGGAGGCTACACCTTC. Its translation is CASRSNDGGGYTF.

The rearrangement uses TRBV7-2 and TRBJ2-5; no firm D call. CDR1 is SGHTA and CDR2 is FQGNSA in the germline V gene. The CDR3 contains 14 residues. The V end was cut by 5 bases, the J end by 4 bases, with 14 bases between. CDR3 in amino acids: CASSRPPGRETQYF. The CDR3 bases are TGTGCCAGCAGCCGTCCCCCCGGGCGAGAGACCCAGTACTTC.

This chain links TRBV19 with TRBJ2-1, with D perhaps TRBD2 (6 bases). Per germline, CDR1 LNHDA and CDR2 SQIVND (reference sequence). V was clipped by 1 base and J by 5 bases, with 9 bases between them. The CDR3 totals 14 residues. The chain's CDR3 is CASSIGGANNEQFF. CDR3 coding DNA: TGTGCCAGTAGTATAGGCGGGGCCAACAATGAGCAGTTCTTC.

The rearrangement uses TRBV11-2 and TRBJ1-2, with a weak D call TRBD1 (5 bases). V shed 5 bases and J shed 0 bases, with 16 bases lying between them. The length of the CDR3 is 16 residues. Germline V gene data show CDR1 as SGHAT and CDR2 as FQNNGV. CDR3 nucleotide sequence: TGTGCCAGCAGCAGGACATGGGTTACAGCTAACTATGGCTACACCTTC. Translated, it gives CASSRTWVTANYGYTF.

This clone showed up just once. The V gene is TRBV5-1, the J gene TRBJ2-7; D possibly corresponds to TRBD2 (6 bases). The CDR3 totals 14 residues. The V and J ends lost 0 bases and 13 bases respectively, with 20 bases between them. Per germline, CDR1 SGHRS and CDR2 YFSETQ. CDR3 amino acids: CASSLDGRRGRGYF. CDR3 DNA sequence: TGCGCCAGCAGCTTGGACGGGAGACGGGGACGGGGTTACTTC.

V and J are TRBV25-1 and TRBJ2-1, with 7 bases lining up with TRBD2. The germline CDR1 and CDR2 sequences are MGHDK and SYGVNS. The CDR3 is 15 amino acids. V gave up 7 bases and J gave up 9 bases; unmatched junction bases: 15. CDR3 coding DNA: TGTGCCAGCATGACCCCCGCGGGAGTAATCGCTGAGCAGTTCTTC. It codes for CASMTPAGVIAEQFF.

This clone appeared a few times. The chain uses TRBV19 and TRBJ2-5, with D tentatively TRBD1 (7 bases). V was clipped by 7 bases and J by 6 bases, with 24 bases between them. The CDR3 covers 16 residues. Germline assignment: CDR1 LNHDA and CDR2 SQIVND (reference sequence). In DNA form, the CDR3 reads TGTGCCAGTAAAACGACAGGAGGGGGCGCGGGACAGACCCAGTACTTC. Encoded protein: CASKTTGGGAGQTQYF.

This chain links TRBV4-1 with TRBJ1-3; 7 nucleotides agree with TRBD1. The CDR3 contains 17 residues. V dropped 2 bases and J dropped 0; count of bases not matched to a gene: 7. CDR1 and CDR2 (germline): MGHRA, YSYEKL. The CDR3 sequence is CASSQFRQGNSGNTIYF. CDR3 sequence (DNA): TGCGCCAGCAGCCAATTCCGACAGGGAAACTCTGGAAACACCATATATTTT.

This clone was detected only once. CDR3 protein: CASTTGTLSLEQYF. In nucleotides, the CDR3 is TGTGCCAGCACGACCGGGACCCTGTCCCTCGAGCAGTACTTC. The V call is TRBV18, the J call TRBJ2-7; perhaps D is TRBD1 or TRBD2 (5 bases each). V lost 8 bases to trimming and J lost 6 bases, with 20 bases between them. Germline V gene data show CDR1 as KGHSH and CDR2 as LQKENI. The CDR3 is made up of 14 amino acids.

The chain employs TRBV7-9 and TRBJ2-5, with TRBD2 matching 9 bases. Germline V gene sequence: CDR1 SEHNR, CDR2 FQNEAQ (reference sequence). The length of the CDR3 is 18 residues. V shed 6 bases, J shed 2 bases, and the junction held 16 bases outside the gene matches. The CDR3: CASSSLREKAGGQETQYF. The DNA for the CDR3 is TGTGCCAGCAGTTCCCTTCGAGAAAAAGCGGGAGGACAAGAGACCCAGTACTTC. Using reference TRBV7-9 and TRBJ2-5 for the parts outside the CDR3, the full variable domain is DTGVSQNPRHKITKRGQNVTFRCDPISEHNRLYWYRQTLGQGPEFLTYFQNEAQLEKSRLLSDRFSAERPKGSFSTLEIQRTEQGDSAMYLCASSSLREKAGGQETQYFGPGTRLLVL.

This chain connects TRBV7-2 to TRBJ1-5; no reliable D call. V was clipped by 1 base and J by 6 bases, with 13 bases between them. The germline V gene encodes CDR1 SGHTA and CDR2 FQGNSA. The CDR3 has 15 residues. The CDR3, as DNA: TGTGCCAGCAGCTTAGAGGTATGGGGTACTCAGCCCCAGCATTTT. It codes for CASSLEVWGTQPQHF.

The chain is built from TRBV7-9 and TRBJ2-3; 8 bases agree with TRBD1. CDR3 length equals 14 residues. The germline gives CDR1 SEHNR, CDR2 FQNEAQ (reference sequence). V was pared by 6 bases and J by 5 bases, with 7 bases of the junction left unmatched. The CDR3, as DNA: TGTGCCAGCAGTTCCGCGGGACAGGTAGATACGCAGTATTTT. Translating it yields CASSSAGQVDTQYF.

Here the CDR3 reads CASSLDRANYGYTF. The CDR3 DNA is TGTGCCAGCAGTTTGGACAGGGCCAACTATGGCTACACCTTC. The J gene is TRBJ1-2, the V gene TRBV28; TRBD1 aligns across 8 bases. V shed 3 bases and J 2 bases; nucleotides not matched to a gene: 2. Germline loops: CDR1 MDHEN, CDR2 SYDVKM. The CDR3 spans 14 residues.

The CDR3 loop reads CASSLFRSTATEAFF. In DNA, the CDR3 is TGTGCCAGCAGCTTGTTTAGATCTACCGCCACTGAAGCTTTCTTT. The gene calls are TRBV5-6 and TRBJ1-1; no reliable D call. The CDR3 runs to 15 residues. V dropped 1 base and J dropped 4 bases, with 14 bases sitting between them. CDR1 SGHDT and CDR2 YYEEEE come from the germline V gene.

CDR3 sequence: CASSFGGPTEAFF. In nucleotides, the CDR3 is TGTGCCAGCAGTTTTGGGGGTCCCACTGAAGCTTTCTTT. The chain couples TRBV28 to TRBJ1-1, with D perhaps TRBD1 (5 bases). V was clipped by 3 bases and J by 4 bases, with 9 bases between them. Germline V gene sequence: CDR1 MDHEN, CDR2 SYDVKM. This CDR3 is 13 amino acids long.